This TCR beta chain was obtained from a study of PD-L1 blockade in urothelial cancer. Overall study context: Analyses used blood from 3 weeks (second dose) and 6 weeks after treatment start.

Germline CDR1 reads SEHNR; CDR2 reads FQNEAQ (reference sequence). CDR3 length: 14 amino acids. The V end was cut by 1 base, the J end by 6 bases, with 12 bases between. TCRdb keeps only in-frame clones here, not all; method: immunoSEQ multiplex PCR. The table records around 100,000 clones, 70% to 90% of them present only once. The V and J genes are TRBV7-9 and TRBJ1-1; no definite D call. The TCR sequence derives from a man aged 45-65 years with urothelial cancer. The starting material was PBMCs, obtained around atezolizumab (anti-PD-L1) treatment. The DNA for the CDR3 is TGTGCCAGCAGCTTAGGAGGGTCTCGCGCTGAAGCTTTCTTT. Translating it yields CASSLGGSRAEAFF.